This T cell receptor beta chain was documented in a study of blood T cell repertoires in COVID-19. As for the study in general: PBMCs, B-cell-depleted T cells, or T cells provided the cDNA or gDNA that made up the material.

The CDR3 totals 15 residues. The V and J ends lost 3 bases and 7 bases, in that order; junction bases with no gene match: 6. Germline values: CDR1 MNHNS, CDR2 SASEGT. TCRdb's copy holds only in-frame clones and misses some; the assay was immunoSEQ multiplex PCR. The sample comprises 210,000 or so clones, around 89% of which are singletons, and 0.62% rests with the top ten. The sample consisted of peripheral blood. The source of this sequence is a man aged 45-65 years with acute or convalescent COVID-19. The chain has TRBV6-1 and TRBJ2-1, with 10 bases lining up with TRBD2. The CDR3 coding sequence is TGTGCCAGCAGTGAGGGCAGCGGGGGGGCAAATGAGCAGTTCTTC. Translation: CASSEGSGGANEQFF.